This T cell receptor beta chain was identified in a study of response to subunit inactivated influenza vaccine. This CDR3 comprises 12 residues. In germline, CDR1 is ENHRY, CDR2 SYGVKD. The V gene lost 2 bases and the J gene lost 4 bases, with 2 bases spanning the gap. This clonotype has a count of ten or more. Antigen: not known. Notes on the study in general: The authors suggested that few new T cells are recruited per seasonal influenza vaccination.

TCRdb re-analysed the RT-PCR reads in MiXCR, keeping a single row per CDR3 protein. The top ten clones hold 9.5% to 13% of a sample with 860,000 or so distinct CDR3 sequences, 21% of them seen once. The source is a man in his fifties or sixties who received an inactivated influenza vaccine. The chain links TRBV10-3 to TRBJ2-2, with unresolved D. The starting material was PBMCs from blood, obtained roughly 5 days after vaccination. The DNA for the CDR3 is TGTGCCATCAGTGAGACCACCGGGGAGCTGTTTTTT. Protein sequence: CAISETTGELFF.